These 29 T cell receptor beta chains originate from one sample sequenced in a study of T-cell reconstitution after alpha-beta-depleted transplantation in children. A TCRbeta library incorporating unique molecular identifiers was prepared. From the PCR reads, TCRdb called clonotypes with MiXCR, one entry per CDR3 protein. The table includes 750,000 to 950,000 distinct CDR3 sequences, approximately 15% detected once. Sequencing used PBMCs, mostly from graft donor cells, obtained 360 days after TCRalphabeta/CD19-depleted stem cell transplant. These receptors all come from a male patient aged 10 to 17 who had a stem cell transplant for acute lymphoblastic leukemia, so the T cells may come from the graft donor.

J is TRBJ2-1 and V is TRBV5-1; possible D gene TRBD1, 6 bases. The germline V and J ends were trimmed by 4 bases and 10 bases, with 9 bases remaining between them. This CDR3 comprises 11 residues. Germline lookup yields CDR1 SGHRS and CDR2 YFSETQ. The CDR3 DNA follows: TGCGCCAGCAGCCAGGGGACAGAGCAGTTCTTC. Translation: CASSQGTEQFF. Supplemented by reference TRBV5-1 and TRBJ2-1, the full variable domain reads KAGVTQTPRYLIKTRGQQVTLSCSPISGHRSVSWYQQTPGQGLQFLFEYFSETQRNKGNFPGRFSGRQFSNSRSEMNVSTLELGDSALYLCASSQGTEQFFGPGTRLTVL.

The chain has TRBV11-1 and TRBJ2-3; D not resolved. Germline CDR1 reads SGHAT; CDR2 reads FQDESV (reference sequence). Trimming pared 7 bases from V and 1 base from J, leaving 27 bases between. This CDR3 is built from 19 residues. This CDR3 is CASIDGLAVTRLRTDTQYF. In DNA, the CDR3 is TGTGCCAGCATCGATGGGCTCGCCGTGACAAGGCTACGCACAGATACGCAGTATTTT. Full variable domain (missing parts from reference TRBV11-1 and TRBJ2-3): EAEVAQSPRYKITEKSQAVAFWCDPISGHATLYWYRQILGQGPELLVQFQDESVVDDSQLPKDRFSAERLKGVDSTLKIQPAELGDSAMYLCASIDGLAVTRLRTDTQYFGPGTRLTVL.

This clonotype was seen a few times. The chain carries TRBV7-9 and TRBJ2-7, with D possibly being TRBD2 (5 bases). Trimming took off 1 base at V and 2 bases at J, with 18 bases between the two ends. Looked up from germline, CDR1 is SEHNR and CDR2 is FQNEAQ (reference sequence). There are 17 residues in the CDR3. The CDR3 protein is CASSLEIGLSTPYEQYF. CDR3 DNA: TGTGCCAGCAGCTTAGAGATTGGACTTTCTACCCCCTACGAGCAGTACTTC.

This chain connects TRBV7-9 to TRBJ1-6; D gene uncertain. Germline CDR1 is SEHNR and CDR2 is FQNEAQ (reference sequence). The CDR3 covers 14 residues. Trimming shortened V by 3 bases and J by 5 bases, and 8 bases separated the two germline ends. CDR3 DNA sequence: TGTGCCAGCAGCTTGGTACAGCATAATTCACCCCTCCACTTT. Amino acid sequence: CASSLVQHNSPLHF.

This clonotype showed up just a few times. The V gene is TRBV12-3 or TRBV12-4, the J gene TRBJ1-1, with 7 positions matching TRBD1. The CDR3 covers 14 residues. V gave up 5 bases and J gave up 3 bases; unmatched junction bases: 6. This CDR3 reads CASSTYRGYTEAFF. CDR3 nucleotide sequence: TGTGCCAGCAGTACGTACAGGGGCTACACTGAAGCTTTCTTT.

Here the CDR3 reads CAISDPPKGATYEQYF. The CDR3 bases are TGTGCCATCAGTGACCCCCCGAAGGGGGCCACCTACGAGCAGTACTTC. This chain connects TRBV10-3 to TRBJ2-7, with 7 bases that match TRBD1. J gave up 2 bases and V 3 bases, and 10 bases lay outside the gene matches. This CDR3 contains 16 residues. Germline assignment: CDR1 ENHRY and CDR2 SYGVKD.

The CDR3 sequence is CASSPPRDRGVRPQHF. In nucleotides, the CDR3 is TGTGCCAGCTCACCACCCCGGGACAGGGGGGTAAGGCCCCAGCATTTT. V is TRBV18 and J is TRBJ1-5; 11 bases align to TRBD1. The CDR3 loop spans 16 amino acids. CDR1 is KGHSH and CDR2 is LQKENI in the germline V gene. V lost 0 bases and J lost 9; bases outside the gene matches: 7.

This clonotype appeared many times. The chain joins TRBV20-1 to TRBJ2-1, with no clear D. CDR1 and CDR2 from the germline V gene are DFQATT and SNEGSKA (reference sequence). Deletions cut 7 bases from V and 8 bases from J, with 18 bases between. The CDR3 sequence is 13 residues long. In DNA, the CDR3 is TGCAGTGATCCCTACAAGAAGGTGGATGAGCAGTTCTTC. Translation: CSDPYKKVDEQFF.

In its sample, this clonotype was seen a few times. The chain has TRBV29-1 and TRBJ2-5; 7 bases are a match to TRBD2. The CDR3 runs 13 residues. V lost 6 bases to trimming and J lost 5 bases; unmatched junction nucleotides: 9. CDR1 and CDR2 from the germline V gene are SQVTM and ANQGSEA. The CDR3 sequence: CSVGGGRRETQYF. The DNA for the CDR3 is TGCAGCGTGGGCGGGGGTAGGAGGGAGACCCAGTACTTC.

This clonotype showed up many times. The chain is built from TRBV7-3 and TRBJ2-3; the D gene is possibly TRBD1 (5 bases). The V and J ends lost 5 bases and 0 bases respectively, with 12 bases between them. This CDR3 has 15 amino acids. The V gene's germline CDR1 is SGHTA and CDR2 FQGTGA. As DNA, the CDR3 is TGTGCCAGCAGCCCCGACAGAGAAAGCACAGATACGCAGTATTTT. It is translated as CASSPDRESTDTQYF.

The chain recombines TRBV25-1 with TRBJ2-7; D is unresolved. From germline, CDR1 is MGHDK and CDR2 SYGVNS. Trimming left V 3 bases short and J 6 bases short, with 15 bases between. CDR3 length equals 14 residues. Written as DNA, the CDR3 is TGTGCCAGCAGTGATCATAAAAACCCGTCCGAGCAGTACTTC. Its protein is CASSDHKNPSEQYF.

CDR3 DNA: TGTGCCAGCTCACCAGTGGTAGGAGGACTAGCGGAGCGGTCCTACGAGCAGTACTTC. Translation: CASSPVVGGLAERSYEQYF. The chain uses TRBV18 and TRBJ2-7; 10 positions agree with TRBD2. This CDR3 region has 19 residues. The germline gives CDR1 KGHSH, CDR2 LQKENI. The J segment lost 1 base and the V segment lost 2 bases, leaving 14 bases of the junction unmatched. The full variable domain, completed using reference TRBV18 and TRBJ2-7, is NAGVMQNPRHLVRRRGQEARLRCSPMKGHSHVYWYRQLPEEGLKFMVYLQKENIIDESGMPKERFSAEFPKEGPSILRIQQVVRGDSAAYFCASSPVVGGLAERSYEQYFGPGTRLTVT.

Only a few counts were recorded for this clonotype. V gene TRBV7-9 combines with J gene TRBJ2-3, with 7 bases fitting TRBD2. The CDR3 sequence is 16 residues long. Germline values: CDR1 SEHNR, CDR2 FQNEAQ (reference sequence). Unmatched junction bases numbered 11, after V lost 6 bases and J lost 2 bases. This CDR3 is CASRTSLLAATDTQYF. The CDR3 coding sequence is TGTGCCAGCAGAACCTCTCTCCTAGCGGCCACAGATACGCAGTATTTT.

Regarding this clonotype: The junction differs from germline at one of its ends, possibly a read error. This chain joins TRBV20-1 and TRBJ2-7, with D perhaps matching TRBD2 (6 bases). Germline values: CDR1 DFQATT, CDR2 SNEGSKA (reference sequence). This CDR3 contains 15 residues. The CDR3 spells CSARDRTGDVYEQYF. CDR3 sequence (DNA): TGCAGTGCTCGAGATAGGACGGGGGACGTTTACGAGCAGTACTTC.

This clonotype was found a few times. V usage is TRBV5-4 and J usage is TRBJ2-4; D is unresolved. V lost 0 bases and J lost 0, with 19 bases in between. This CDR3 has 19 residues. Looked up from germline, CDR1 is SGHNT and CDR2 is YYREEE (reference sequence). CDR3 amino acids: CASSLAWVGLLLAKNIQYF. For the CDR3, the DNA is TGTGCCAGCAGCTTGGCCTGGGTCGGCCTACTCCTAGCCAAAAACATTCAGTACTTC.

The chain carries TRBV5-1 and TRBJ2-1; D gene unclear. This CDR3 has 15 amino acids. V was pared by 9 bases and J by 1 base, with 17 bases between. Per germline, CDR1 SGHRS and CDR2 YFSETQ. The CDR3 loop reads CATSLRSGSYNEQFF. The CDR3 DNA is TGCGCCACCTCACTCAGGTCTGGATCCTACAATGAGCAGTTCTTC.

The V gene is TRBV5-6, the J gene TRBJ2-7; 7 bases are a match to TRBD2. The CDR3 is 14 residues long. Germline V gene data show CDR1 as SGHDT and CDR2 as YYEEEE. V lost 5 bases and J lost 5; bases outside the gene matches: 10. CDR3 loop: CASRVWGGLDEQYF. CDR3 nucleotide sequence: TGTGCCAGCAGGGTATGGGGAGGGTTGGACGAGCAGTACTTC.

This clonotype was seen a few times. The rearrangement uses TRBV5-1 and TRBJ2-3; no definite D call. The length of the CDR3 is 15 residues. Trimming left V 8 bases short and J 2 bases short, with 18 bases between. From germline, CDR1 is SGHRS and CDR2 YFSETQ. The CDR3: CASSFGMDLTDTQYF. The CDR3 coding sequence is TGCGCCAGTTCTTTTGGGATGGATCTCACAGATACGCAGTATTTT.

This clonotype occurred once. This chain connects TRBV7-9 to TRBJ2-5, with D possibly being TRBD2 (6 bases). Trimming removed 2 bases from V and 1 base from J, with 8 bases in between. Per the germline V gene, CDR1 is SEHNR and CDR2 is FQNEAQ (reference sequence). There are 14 residues in the CDR3. CDR3 loop: CASSLWEVQETQYF. CDR3 bases: TGTGCCAGCAGCTTATGGGAGGTCCAAGAGACCCAGTACTTC.

The chain is built from TRBV20-1 and TRBJ2-2; D is perhaps TRBD2 (6 bases). The V and J ends lost 1 base and 6 bases respectively, with 15 bases between them. The CDR3 runs to 15 residues. CDR1 is DFQATT, CDR2 SNEGSKA, per germline (reference sequence). CDR3 residues: CSARGRARTAGELFF. The CDR3 bases are TGCAGTGCTAGAGGGAGGGCACGCACAGCCGGGGAGCTGTTTTTT.

This clonotype was seen repeatedly, ten times or more. The V call is TRBV29-1, the J call TRBJ2-7, with 8 bases that match TRBD1. Per the germline V gene, CDR1 is SQVTM and CDR2 is ANQGSEA. CDR3 size: 14 residues. V lost 5 bases, J lost 5 bases, and 11 bases stayed unmatched. CDR3 nucleotides: TGCAGCGTTTCCGGACAGGGCGCGTTCCACGAGCAGTACTTC. As protein: CSVSGQGAFHEQYF.

For this clonotype: One base away lies a much larger clone, so this may be a sequencing read error. The genes are TRBV12-3 or TRBV12-4 and TRBJ2-7; tentative D call: TRBD1 (6 bases). There are 12 residues in the CDR3. The CDR3 loop is CASSFGGHELYF. The CDR3 DNA reads as TGTGCCAGCAGTTTTGGGGGCCACGAGCTGTACTTC.

This chain joins TRBV7-9 and TRBJ2-5; a possible D gene is TRBD1 (6 bases). Germline V gives CDR1 SEHNR, CDR2 FQNEAQ (reference sequence). Trimming removed 3 bases at V and 3 bases at J, with 17 bases between. This CDR3 contains 16 residues. The CDR3 sequence: CASSFPIPQGKETQYF. The CDR3 DNA sequence: TGTGCCAGCAGCTTTCCTATCCCGCAGGGGAAAGAGACCCAGTACTTC. Full variable domain (outside the CDR3, taken from reference TRBV7-9 and TRBJ2-5): DTGVSQNPRHKITKRGQNVTFRCDPISEHNRLYWYRQTLGQGPEFLTYFQNEAQLEKSRLLSDRFSAERPKGSFSTLEIQRTEQGDSAMYLCASSFPIPQGKETQYFGPGTRLLVL.

This clonotype was seen more than once but under ten times. The CDR3 coding sequence is TGCAGCGTTGAACAGGGAGAACGCGTTGGGGCCAACGTCCTGACTTTC. Protein sequence: CSVEQGERVGANVLTF. The V gene is TRBV29-1, the J gene TRBJ2-6, with D possibly called TRBD1 or TRBD2 (5 bases each). CDR3 length: 16 residues. Germline lookup yields CDR1 SQVTM and CDR2 ANQGSEA. V was trimmed by 2 bases and J by 3 bases, leaving 14 bases between them.

The sample holds a few counts of this clonotype. This chain uses TRBV19 with TRBJ2-7; the match to TRBD2 covers 11 bases. The CDR3 contains 16 residues. Germline CDR1 and CDR2: LNHDA and SQIVND (reference sequence). The V gene end was trimmed by 5 bases and the J gene end by 1 base; junction bases not matched to a gene: 7. The chain's CDR3 is CASSPTSGSISYEQYF. CDR3 DNA sequence: TGTGCCAGTAGTCCAACTAGCGGGAGCATTTCCTACGAGCAGTACTTC.

This chain uses TRBV9 with TRBJ1-1, with TRBD1 matching 7 bases. In germline, CDR1 is SGDLS, CDR2 YYNGEE. The CDR3 runs to 16 residues. V was clipped by 0 bases and J by 4 bases; unmatched bases: 9. The chain's CDR3 is CASSVVDRVRTTEAFF. In DNA, the CDR3 is TGTGCCAGCAGCGTAGTAGACAGGGTGAGAACCACTGAAGCTTTCTTT.

The chain combines TRBV10-3 with TRBJ2-7, with TRBD1 matching over 7 bases. Germline lookup yields CDR1 ENHRY and CDR2 SYGVKD. The CDR3 contains 15 residues. V was pared by 0 bases and J by 3 bases, with 5 bases of the junction left unmatched. This chain's CDR3 is CAISESGDRVYEQYF. The CDR3 DNA sequence: TGTGCCATCAGTGAGTCGGGAGACAGGGTCTACGAGCAGTACTTC.

Many counts were recorded for this clonotype. The chain is built from TRBV5-1 and TRBJ2-7; TRBD2 is a possible D gene (5 bases). Germline V lookup: CDR1 SGHRS, CDR2 YFSETQ. V was pared by 1 base and J by 3 bases, with 17 bases between. There are 16 residues in the CDR3. CDR3 in amino acids: CASSLRFGESFYEQYF. As DNA, the CDR3 is TGCGCCAGCAGCTTGAGGTTCGGGGAGTCCTTCTACGAGCAGTACTTC.

This clonotype has only a few counts. V is TRBV12-3 or TRBV12-4 and J is TRBJ1-2; D perhaps matches TRBD1 (6 bases). This CDR3 is built from 15 residues. Deletions cut 3 bases from V and 6 bases from J, with 17 bases between. The CDR3 DNA sequence: TGTGCCAGCAGTTTCACACCAGGGGCATTGGATGGCTACACCTTC. Amino acid sequence: CASSFTPGALDGYTF.